This T cell receptor beta chain came from a study of cytomegalovirus exposure and HLA in healthy donors. Study details: An earlier analysis found 100 million or so unique TCR beta sequences from approximately 170 million T cells.

The PCR ran on 60 Vbeta and 13 Jbeta primers. Some clones are missing from TCRdb's copy, which holds only in-frame ones; the method was immunoSEQ multiplex PCR. Here the sample spans under 140,000 clones, 78% being singletons. General study points: TRBV6-2, TRBV6-3 and some other V segments were unresolvable in 87-base-pair reads. Researchers counted 164 TCR beta chains as cytomegalovirus-associated. The sole available immune exposure information was CMV serostatus.

Germline CDR1 reads MDHEN; CDR2 reads SYDVKM. V lost 4 bases, J lost 6 bases, and 5 bases stayed unmatched. CDR3 length: 13 amino acids. On this clone itself: Its cognate antigen is unknown.

The sequenced sample consisted of PBMCs. The sequence derives from a woman between 25 and 40 years old in good health and CMV-seronegative. This rearrangement joins TRBV28 to TRBJ2-7, with 8 positions matching TRBD1. The CDR3 nucleotides are TGTGCCAGCAGTTCCGGACAGGGCCCCGAGCAGTACTTC. It specifies CASSSGQGPEQYF.